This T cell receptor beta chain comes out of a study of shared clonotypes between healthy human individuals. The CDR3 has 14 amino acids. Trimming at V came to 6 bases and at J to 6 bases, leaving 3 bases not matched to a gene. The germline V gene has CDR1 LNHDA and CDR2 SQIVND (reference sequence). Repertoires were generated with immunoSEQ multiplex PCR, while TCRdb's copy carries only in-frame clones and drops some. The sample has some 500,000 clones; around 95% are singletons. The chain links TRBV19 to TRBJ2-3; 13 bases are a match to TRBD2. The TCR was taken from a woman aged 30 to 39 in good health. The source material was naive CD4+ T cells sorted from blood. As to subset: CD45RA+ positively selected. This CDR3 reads CASRVTSGRDTQYF. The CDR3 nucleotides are TGTGCCAGTAGAGTGACTAGCGGGAGGGATACGCAGTATTTT.